Listed here are 31 T cell receptor beta chains from one sample, sequenced in a study of cytotoxic CD8 clonotypes in ibrutinib-treated CLL. The table came from immunoSEQ multiplex PCR; TCRdb's copy has only in-frame clones and leaves some out. Among some 200,000 clones, more than 65% were seen once, and the ten largest hold around 5.9%. The sequenced sample was PBMCs, obtained after 12 months of ibrutinib treatment. Receptors were obtained from a human donor with chronic lymphocytic leukemia.

This rearrangement joins TRBV18 to TRBJ2-7; possibly TRBD1 or TRBD2 for D (5 bases each). V was shortened by 3 bases and J by 4 bases, with 13 bases between the two germline ends. Germline V gene lookup returns CDR1 KGHSH and CDR2 LQKENI. The CDR3 has 14 residues. The CDR3 nucleotides read TGTGCCAGCTCACCGCCGGGACCTATATACGAGCAGTACTTC. Amino acids: CASSPPGPIYEQYF.

This clone was picked up one time. The CDR3 coding sequence is TGTGCCAGCAGCTTAGTAGCGGTTACGCAAGAGACCCAGTACTTC. Translated: CASSLVAVTQETQYF. The chain has TRBV7-2 and TRBJ2-5, with a possible D match to TRBD2 (6 bases). The CDR3 covers 15 residues. Germline lookup yields CDR1 SGHTA and CDR2 FQGNSA. V dropped 1 base and J dropped 2 bases, with 11 bases sitting between them. The entire variable domain, with the rest obtained from reference TRBV7-2 and TRBJ2-5, is as follows: GAGVSQSPSNKVTEKGKDVELRCDPISGHTALYWYRQSLGQGLEFLIYFQGNSAPDKSGLPSDRFSAERTGGSVSTLTIQRTQQEDSAVYLCASSLVAVTQETQYFGPGTRLLVL.

The chain joins TRBV19 to TRBJ2-7, with 10 bases identical to TRBD1. The CDR3 runs 15 residues. Germline values: CDR1 LNHDA, CDR2 SQIVND (reference sequence). Trimming at V came to 3 bases and at J to 3 bases, leaving 5 bases not matched to a gene. The CDR3 here is CASSIPGTGVYEQYF. CDR3 bases: TGTGCCAGTAGTATCCCCGGGACAGGGGTCTACGAGCAGTACTTC.

The J gene is TRBJ1-4, the V gene TRBV30; no clear D gene. The CDR3 extends over 14 amino acids. Deletions cut 2 bases from V and 0 bases from J, with 7 bases between. Germline loops: CDR1 GTSNPN, CDR2 SVGIG (reference sequence). The CDR3: CAWSLVATNEKLFF. In DNA form, the CDR3 reads TGTGCCTGGAGTCTGGTAGCAACTAATGAAAAACTGTTTTTT.

Points on this clone: This specimen includes other DNA sequences encoding the same CDR3. This rearrangement joins TRBV18 to TRBJ1-2, with 11 bases lining up with TRBD1. The germline gives CDR1 KGHSH, CDR2 LQKENI. The CDR3 runs 13 residues. Losses at the gene ends were 6 bases for V and 6 bases for J; bases not matched to a gene: 3. DNA for the CDR3: TGTGCCAGCTCCCCGGGACAGGGGGATGGCTACACCTTC. This sequence encodes CASSPGQGDGYTF. Drawing the rest from reference TRBV18 and TRBJ1-2, the complete variable domain is NAGVMQNPRHLVRRRGQEARLRCSPMKGHSHVYWYRQLPEEGLKFMVYLQKENIIDESGMPKERFSAEFPKEGPSILRIQQVVRGDSAAYFCASSPGQGDGYTFGSGTRLTVV.

The gene calls are TRBV4-1 and TRBJ1-2, with D unresolved. CDR3 length: 15 amino acids. Germline lookup yields CDR1 MGHRA and CDR2 YSYEKL. The V end lost 1 base, the J end lost 6 bases, and 15 bases lay between the germline ends. The CDR3 here is CASSQAGLLGDGYTF. The CDR3 DNA follows: TGCGCCAGCAGCCAAGCAGGCTTACTGGGAGATGGCTACACCTTC.

The genes are TRBV5-1 and TRBJ2-3; TRBD2 agrees at 8 bases. J lost 4 bases, V lost 5 bases, and 12 bases had no gene match. The CDR3 sequence is 16 residues long. The germline V gene encodes CDR1 SGHRS and CDR2 YFSETQ. The CDR3 DNA sequence: TGCGCCAGCAGAACGGGCGGACTAGCAGGGGCAGATACGCAGTATTTT. Its translation is CASRTGGLAGADTQYF. The whole variable domain, remainder taken from reference TRBV5-1 and TRBJ2-3, is KAGVTQTPRYLIKTRGQQVTLSCSPISGHRSVSWYQQTPGQGLQFLFEYFSETQRNKGNFPGRFSGRQFSNSRSEMNVSTLELGDSALYLCASRTGGLAGADTQYFGPGTRLTVL.

The chain carries TRBV29-1 and TRBJ2-7; unclear D gene. The ends were cut back, 5 bases at V and 4 bases at J, with 12 bases in the middle. Germline values: CDR1 SQVTM, CDR2 ANQGSEA. The CDR3 extends over 12 amino acids. The CDR3 loop is CSVFRSSYEQYF. The CDR3 DNA reads as TGCAGCGTTTTCAGGTCGTCGTACGAGCAGTACTTC.

V is TRBV19 and J is TRBJ2-4; D is tentatively TRBD1 or TRBD2 (5 bases each). There are 17 residues in the CDR3. Germline loops: CDR1 LNHDA, CDR2 SQIVND (reference sequence). The V end lost 6 bases, the J end lost 0 bases, and 18 bases lay between the germline ends. The CDR3 loop reads CASSNYGTGIAKNIQYF. As DNA, the CDR3 is TGTGCCAGTAGCAATTATGGGACGGGTATAGCCAAAAACATTCAGTACTTC.

This clone was found once. The rearrangement links TRBV10-3 to TRBJ1-6, with D maybe TRBD1 (6 bases). The germline CDR1 and CDR2 sequences are ENHRY and SYGVKD. V lost 5 bases and J lost 5, with 19 bases in between. The CDR3 runs to 17 residues. The CDR3 coding sequence is TGTGCCATCAGTCCCGAGGGGGGTTTGAGGCATAATTCACCCCTCCACTTT. It translates to CAISPEGGLRHNSPLHF.

This chain links TRBV2 with TRBJ1-2, with 7 bases that match TRBD1. This CDR3 is built from 14 residues. V trimming: 1 base; J trimming: 5 bases; junction bases outside the gene matches: 4. Germline CDR1 and CDR2: SNHLY and FYNNEI. CDR3 protein: CASSEEAGGYGYTF. The CDR3 nucleotides read TGTGCCAGCAGTGAAGAGGCAGGGGGATATGGCTACACCTTC.

The chain's CDR3 is CSAPLGGGNEQFF. CDR3 bases: TGCAGCGCCCCCCTGGGGGGAGGCAATGAGCAGTTCTTC. The V call is TRBV29-1, the J call TRBJ2-1; possible D gene TRBD2, 6 bases. Germline values: CDR1 SQVTM, CDR2 ANQGSEA. V was cut by 7 bases and J by 6 bases, with 16 bases left in between. The CDR3 has 13 amino acids.

This sequence joins TRBV6-1 and TRBJ1-5; D possibly corresponds to TRBD1 (5 bases). The CDR3 has 15 amino acids. The V end lost 6 bases, the J end lost 2 bases, and 14 bases lay between the germline ends. Germline V gene sequence: CDR1 MNHNS, CDR2 SASEGT. In DNA, the CDR3 is TGTGCCAGCAGCCAGGGCCTGCAGCGCAATCAGCCCCAGCATTTT. Translated, it gives CASSQGLQRNQPQHF.

This chain joins TRBV6-1 and TRBJ2-7; 9 bases align to TRBD1. Germline V gene lookup returns CDR1 MNHNS and CDR2 SASEGT. V trimming: 6 bases; J trimming: 5 bases; junction bases outside the gene matches: 2. CDR3 length: 12 residues. The CDR3 DNA reads as TGTGCCAGCAGCCGGGACAGGGACGAGCAGTACTTC. It is translated as CASSRDRDEQYF.

On this clone itself: This same CDR3 is encoded by further DNA sequences in the sample. J is TRBJ2-2 and V is TRBV4-3; 14 bases match TRBD2. The CDR3 is made up of 16 amino acids. The V segment lost 1 base and the J segment 5 bases; nucleotides outside the gene matches: 0. Germline V gene data show CDR1 as LGHNA and CDR2 as YSLEER. The CDR3 DNA sequence: TGCGCCAGCAGCCAAGGACTAGCGGGGGGGACCGGGGAGCTGTTTTTT. Translation: CASSQGLAGGTGELFF.

The chain has TRBV6-5 and TRBJ1-5, with D perhaps TRBD1 (6 bases). With 7 bases removed from V and 1 base from J, the gap between germline ends came to 14 bases. CDR3 length: 15 amino acids. In germline, CDR1 is MNHEY, CDR2 SVGAGI. As DNA, the CDR3 is TGTGCCAGCACCACGGGACAAATGAGCAATCAGCCCCAGCATTTT. It encodes CASTTGQMSNQPQHF.

The chain employs TRBV11-3 and TRBJ2-1, with 9 nucleotides matching TRBD1. After removal of 5 bases from V and 7 bases from J, the junction contained 6 bases not matched to a gene. Per germline, CDR1 SGHNT and CDR2 YENEEA. The CDR3 has 14 amino acids. CDR3 bases: TGTGCCAGCAGCCCCAGACAGGGGGGGAATGAGCAGTTCTTC. Protein product: CASSPRQGGNEQFF.

This chain uses TRBV19 with TRBJ2-1, with D possibly being TRBD2 (5 bases). Looked up from germline, CDR1 is LNHDA and CDR2 is SQIVND (reference sequence). Trimming cost V 3 bases and J 0 bases, with 15 bases left between them. The CDR3 runs to 17 residues. CDR3 in DNA: TGTGCCAGTAGTATCCGAGGGAGAGGAAGCTCCTACAATGAGCAGTTCTTC. The encoded protein is CASSIRGRGSSYNEQFF.

The rearrangement joins TRBV5-1 to TRBJ2-7; D is possibly TRBD1 or TRBD2 (5 bases each). The CDR3 is made up of 12 amino acids. The germline V gene has CDR1 SGHRS and CDR2 YFSETQ. Trimming stripped 2 bases from V and 5 bases from J, with 8 bases between. DNA for the CDR3: TGCGCCAGCAGCTTAGAGGGGAACGAGCAGTACTTC. This codes for CASSLEGNEQYF. Full variable domain (rest looked up from reference TRBV5-1 and TRBJ2-7): KAGVTQTPRYLIKTRGQQVTLSCSPISGHRSVSWYQQTPGQGLQFLFEYFSETQRNKGNFPGRFSGRQFSNSRSEMNVSTLELGDSALYLCASSLEGNEQYFGPGTRLTVT.

A few counts support this clone. In DNA, the CDR3 is TGTGCCAGCAGCTTAACAGATACGCAGTATTTT. Residues: CASSLTDTQYF. V and J are TRBV7-9 and TRBJ2-3; the D is unclear. The CDR3 is made up of 11 amino acids. Trimming pared 2 bases from V and 3 bases from J, leaving 0 bases between. Germline CDR1 reads SEHNR; CDR2 reads FQNEAQ (reference sequence). Full variable domain (outside the CDR3, taken from reference TRBV7-9 and TRBJ2-3): DTGVSQNPRHKITKRGQNVTFRCDPISEHNRLYWYRQTLGQGPEFLTYFQNEAQLEKSRLLSDRFSAERPKGSFSTLEIQRTEQGDSAMYLCASSLTDTQYFGPGTRLTVL.

The J gene is TRBJ2-7, the V gene TRBV18; unclear D gene. This CDR3 has 14 residues. Germline V gives CDR1 KGHSH, CDR2 LQKENI. The V and J ends lost 1 base and 3 bases respectively, with 10 bases between them. CDR3 DNA: TGTGCCAGCTCACCACACCCAACTCTCTACGAGCAGTACTTC. Amino acid sequence: CASSPHPTLYEQYF.

The J gene is TRBJ1-2, the V gene TRBV6-1; TRBD1 matches 9 bases. Germline values: CDR1 MNHNS, CDR2 SASEGT. The CDR3 length is 15 residues. J lost 1 base, V lost 5 bases, and 5 bases had no gene match. This CDR3 is CASSSGTGFNYGYTF. The CDR3 DNA follows: TGTGCCAGCAGTTCTGGGACAGGGTTTAACTATGGCTACACCTTC.

The V and J genes are TRBV6-1 and TRBJ2-1, with TRBD2 matching over 11 bases. The V gene's germline CDR1 is MNHNS and CDR2 SASEGT. V lost 10 bases, J lost 4 bases, and 3 bases stayed unmatched. This CDR3 is 13 amino acids long. The CDR3 coding sequence is TGTGCCATCGTAGCGGGGGGGTACAATGAGCAGTTCTTC. The encoded protein is CAIVAGGYNEQFF.

This chain uses TRBV6-5 with TRBJ1-2; D is unresolved. CDR1 is MNHEY, CDR2 SVGAGI, per germline. V lost 0 bases and J 4 bases, leaving 9 bases between the germline ends. The CDR3 loop spans 14 amino acids. Here the CDR3 DNA reads TGTGCCAGCAGTTACTCTCCAGTAAGCTATGGCTACACCTTC. Its protein is CASSYSPVSYGYTF.

The J gene is TRBJ1-1, the V gene TRBV6-1; the D gene is possibly TRBD1 (5 bases). V was shortened by 10 bases and J by 0 bases, with 15 bases between the two germline ends. There are 14 residues in the CDR3. From germline, CDR1 is MNHNS and CDR2 SASEGT. The CDR3 coding sequence is TGTGCCACCCAAGGGACTACAGTGAACACTGAAGCTTTCTTT. Protein: CATQGTTVNTEAFF.

The chain joins TRBV25-1 to TRBJ2-7; D perhaps matches TRBD2 (6 bases). Germline CDR1 reads MGHDK; CDR2 reads SYGVNS. This CDR3 contains 13 residues. V lost 3 bases, J lost 5 bases, and 11 bases lay in between. The CDR3 nucleotides are TGTGCCAGCAGTGAGGAGGGCAGGGACGAGCAGTACTTC. Encoded protein: CASSEEGRDEQYF.

V and J are TRBV28 and TRBJ2-3; 7 positions match TRBD1. The length of the CDR3 is 15 residues. With 6 bases clipped from V and 2 bases from J, the junction kept 8 bases outside the gene matches. Germline assignment: CDR1 MDHEN and CDR2 SYDVKM. For the CDR3, the DNA is TGTGCCAGCAGACCCGGGACAGAGCTCACAGATACGCAGTATTTT. It is translated as CASRPGTELTDTQYF.

This chain joins TRBV7-2 and TRBJ2-1; 10 bases match TRBD2. Losses at the gene ends were 2 bases for V and 14 bases for J; bases not matched to a gene: 12. CDR3 size: 15 residues. Germline V gene lookup returns CDR1 SGHTA and CDR2 FQGNSA. The CDR3 DNA is TGTGCCAGCAGCTTACAGTCGCTAGCGGGAGCTCCAGAGTTCTTC. Protein product: CASSLQSLAGAPEFF.

The chain recombines TRBV7-2 with TRBJ2-1, with D perhaps TRBD2 (6 bases). In germline, CDR1 is SGHTA, CDR2 FQGNSA. The CDR3 sequence is 14 residues long. Trimming stripped 5 bases from V and 10 bases from J, with 18 bases between. CDR3: CASSTSSGHSEQFF. DNA for the CDR3: TGTGCCAGCAGCACCAGTAGCGGCCACTCGGAGCAGTTCTTC.

As concerns this clone: This could be a read error, since a much larger clone is one nucleotide away. Other DNA sequences in the sample encode the same CDR3. The rearrangement links TRBV30 to TRBJ2-7, with D uncertain. Trimming took 0 bases from V and 2 from J, leaving 2 bases between them. The CDR3 totals 11 residues. Looked up from germline, CDR1 is GTSNPN and CDR2 is SVGIG (reference sequence). Here the CDR3 reads CAWSVAYEQYF. CDR3 coding DNA: TGTGCCTGGAGTGTTGCCTACGAGCAGTACTTC.

This clone is a singleton in its sample. Here the CDR3 DNA reads TGTGCCAGTAGTTTTGGGGGCGGTACTGAAGCTTTCTTT. It codes for CASSFGGGTEAFF. The chain links TRBV19 to TRBJ1-1, with TRBD1 as a possible D gene (6 bases). V was trimmed by 5 bases and J by 5 bases, leaving 12 bases between them. This CDR3 region has 13 residues. The germline V gene encodes CDR1 LNHDA and CDR2 SQIVND (reference sequence).